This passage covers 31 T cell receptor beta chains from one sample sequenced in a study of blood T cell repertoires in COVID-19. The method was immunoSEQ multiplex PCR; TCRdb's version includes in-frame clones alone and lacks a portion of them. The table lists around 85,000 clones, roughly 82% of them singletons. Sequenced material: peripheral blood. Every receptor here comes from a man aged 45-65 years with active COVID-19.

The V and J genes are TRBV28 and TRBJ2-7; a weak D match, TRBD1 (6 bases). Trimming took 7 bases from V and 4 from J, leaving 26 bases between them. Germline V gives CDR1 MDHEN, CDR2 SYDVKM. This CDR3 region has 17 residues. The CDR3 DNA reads TGTGCCAGCAACTCGTATTGGAAGGGGGAGAGGTATTACGAGCAGTACTTC. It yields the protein CASNSYWKGERYYEQYF.

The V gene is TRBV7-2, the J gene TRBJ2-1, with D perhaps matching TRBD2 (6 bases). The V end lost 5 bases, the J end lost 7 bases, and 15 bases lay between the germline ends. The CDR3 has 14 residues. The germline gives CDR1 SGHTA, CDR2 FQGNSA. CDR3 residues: CASSPRASENEQFF. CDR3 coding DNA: TGTGCCAGCAGCCCCCGGGCTAGCGAGAATGAGCAGTTCTTC.

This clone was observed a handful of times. The CDR3 sequence is CASRGGRPRGEKLFF. The CDR3 DNA is TGTGCCAGCAGAGGGGGCAGGCCACGCGGTGAAAAACTGTTTTTT. The V gene is TRBV6-5, the J gene TRBJ1-4; TRBD1 agrees at 7 bases. Losses at the gene ends were 6 bases for V and 7 bases for J; bases not matched to a gene: 11. Germline V CDR1 and CDR2: MNHEY, SVGAGI. The CDR3 consists of 15 residues.

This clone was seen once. The CDR3 DNA sequence: TGTGCCAGCAGCCCGGACAGCGTAGGAGAGACCCAGTACTTC. This sequence encodes CASSPDSVGETQYF. The genes are TRBV7-2 and TRBJ2-5, with a possible D match to TRBD1 (6 bases). The length of the CDR3 is 14 residues. Germline CDR1 is SGHTA and CDR2 is FQGNSA. V was clipped by 5 bases and J by 4 bases, with 14 bases between them.

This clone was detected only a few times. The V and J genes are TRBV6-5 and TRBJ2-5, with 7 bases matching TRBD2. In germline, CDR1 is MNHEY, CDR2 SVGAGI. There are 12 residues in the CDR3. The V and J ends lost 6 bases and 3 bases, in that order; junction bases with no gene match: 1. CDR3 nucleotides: TGTGCCAGCAGGGCGGGGGAAGAGACCCAGTACTTC. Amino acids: CASRAGEETQYF.

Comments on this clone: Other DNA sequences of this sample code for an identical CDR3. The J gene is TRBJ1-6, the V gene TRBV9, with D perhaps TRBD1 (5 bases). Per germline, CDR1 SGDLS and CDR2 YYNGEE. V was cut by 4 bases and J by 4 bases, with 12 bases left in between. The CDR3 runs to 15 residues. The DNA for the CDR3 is TGTGCCAGCAGCTCGGGGGACGGATATAATTCACCCCTCCACTTT. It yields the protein CASSSGDGYNSPLHF.

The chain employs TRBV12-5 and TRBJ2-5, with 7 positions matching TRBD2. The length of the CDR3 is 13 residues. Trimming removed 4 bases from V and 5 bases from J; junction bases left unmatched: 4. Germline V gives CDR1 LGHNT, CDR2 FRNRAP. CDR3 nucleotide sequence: TGTGCTAGTGGTTCAAGCGGGGAGGAGACCCAGTACTTC. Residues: CASGSSGEETQYF.

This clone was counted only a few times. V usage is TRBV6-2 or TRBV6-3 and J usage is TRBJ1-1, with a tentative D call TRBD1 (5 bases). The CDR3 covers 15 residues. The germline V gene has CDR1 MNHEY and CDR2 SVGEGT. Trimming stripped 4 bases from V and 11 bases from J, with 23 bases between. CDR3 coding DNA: TGTGCCAGCAGTTCCTCCGGTGGGGGGGACCACTGGGCTTTCTTT. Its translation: CASSSSGGGDHWAFF.

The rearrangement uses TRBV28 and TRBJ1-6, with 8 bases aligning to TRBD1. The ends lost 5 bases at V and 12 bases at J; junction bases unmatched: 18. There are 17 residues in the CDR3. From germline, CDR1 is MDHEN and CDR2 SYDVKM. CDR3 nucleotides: TGTGCCAGCAGTCCTGGCGGGACGGGGGACAGGCGATTACCCCTCCACTTT. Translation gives CASSPGGTGDRRLPLHF.

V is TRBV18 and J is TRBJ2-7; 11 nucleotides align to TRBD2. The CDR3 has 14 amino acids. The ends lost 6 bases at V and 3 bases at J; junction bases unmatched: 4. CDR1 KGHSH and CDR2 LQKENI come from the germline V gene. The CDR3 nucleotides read TGTGCCAGCTCGCCCGGGACTAGCGGCTACGAGCAGTACTTC. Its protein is CASSPGTSGYEQYF.

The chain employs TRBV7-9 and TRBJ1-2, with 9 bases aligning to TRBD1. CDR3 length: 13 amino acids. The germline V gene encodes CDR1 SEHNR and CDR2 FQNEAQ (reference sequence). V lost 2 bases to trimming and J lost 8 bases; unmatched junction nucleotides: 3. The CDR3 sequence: CASSLTTGGGYTF. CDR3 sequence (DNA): TGTGCCAGCAGCTTAACGACAGGGGGAGGCTACACCTTC.

The CDR3 coding sequence is TGCGCCAGCAGCTTCCAGTATCCCGACACTGAAGCTTTCTTT. Translation: CASSFQYPDTEAFF. This chain connects TRBV5-1 to TRBJ1-1; no firm D call. The CDR3 contains 14 residues. The germline CDR1 and CDR2 sequences are SGHRS and YFSETQ. The germline V and J ends were trimmed by 2 bases and 3 bases, with 11 bases remaining between them.

The CDR3 loop reads CASSRTGVHYEQYF. Written as DNA, the CDR3 is TGTGCCAGCAGCAGGACAGGGGTTCACTACGAGCAGTACTTC. The chain uses TRBV3-1 (or the pseudogene TRBV3-2) and TRBJ2-7; 9 bases map to TRBD1. V was clipped by 5 bases and J by 3 bases; unmatched bases: 5. CDR1 LGHDT and CDR2 YNNKEL come from the germline V gene (reference sequence). The CDR3 spans 14 residues.

CDR3 DNA sequence: TGTGCCAGCAGCCCTTACGGGAGGGTATCCTACGAGCAGTACTTC. It is translated as CASSPYGRVSYEQYF. The chain combines TRBV3-1 (or the pseudogene TRBV3-2) with TRBJ2-7; TRBD2 matches 8 bases. The CDR3 extends over 15 amino acids. The trim removed 4 bases at V and 1 base at J, leaving 6 bases unmatched. CDR1 and CDR2 from the germline V gene are LGHDT and YNNKEL (reference sequence).

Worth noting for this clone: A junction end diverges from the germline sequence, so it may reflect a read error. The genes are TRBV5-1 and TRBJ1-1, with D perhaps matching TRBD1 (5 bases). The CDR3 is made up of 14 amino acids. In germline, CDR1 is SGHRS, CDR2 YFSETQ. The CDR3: CASSLEVNNRPPVF. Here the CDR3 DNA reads TGCGCCAGCAGCTTGGAGGTGAATAACAGGCCCCCCGTCTTT.

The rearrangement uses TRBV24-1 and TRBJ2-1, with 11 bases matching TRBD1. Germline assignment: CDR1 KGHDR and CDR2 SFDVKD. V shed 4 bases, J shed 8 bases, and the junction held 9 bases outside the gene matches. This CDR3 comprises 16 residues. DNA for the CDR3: TGTGCCACCAGTGACGCCGGGACAGGGGGTAGAGATGAGCAGTTCTTC. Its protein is CATSDAGTGGRDEQFF.

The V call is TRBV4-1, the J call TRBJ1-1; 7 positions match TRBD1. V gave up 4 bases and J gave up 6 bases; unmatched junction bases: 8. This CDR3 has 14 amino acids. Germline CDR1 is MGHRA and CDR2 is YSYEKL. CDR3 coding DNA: TGCGCCAGCAGCCTTGACAGGGTTAGAGCTGAAGCTTTCTTT. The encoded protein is CASSLDRVRAEAFF.

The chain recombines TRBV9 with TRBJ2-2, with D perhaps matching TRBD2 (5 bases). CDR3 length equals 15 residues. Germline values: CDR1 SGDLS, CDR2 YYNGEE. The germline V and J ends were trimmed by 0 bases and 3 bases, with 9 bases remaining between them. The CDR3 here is CASSVGTSDTGELFF. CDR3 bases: TGTGCCAGCAGCGTAGGGACTTCGGACACCGGGGAGCTGTTTTTT.

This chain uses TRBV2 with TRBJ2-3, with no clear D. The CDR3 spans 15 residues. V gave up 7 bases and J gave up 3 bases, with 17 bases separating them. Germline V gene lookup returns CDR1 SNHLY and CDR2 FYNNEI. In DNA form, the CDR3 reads TGTGCCAGCAAAGACTTGTTATTGGGTACAGATACGCAGTATTTT. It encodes CASKDLLLGTDTQYF.

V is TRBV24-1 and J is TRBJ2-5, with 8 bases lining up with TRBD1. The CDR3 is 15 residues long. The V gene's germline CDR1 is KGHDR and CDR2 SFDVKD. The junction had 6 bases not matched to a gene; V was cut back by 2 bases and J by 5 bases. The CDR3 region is CATSDSTGVGETQYF. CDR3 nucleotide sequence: TGTGCCACCAGTGATTCGACAGGGGTTGGGGAGACCCAGTACTTC.

CDR3 protein: CASSPYNEQFF. The CDR3 DNA follows: TGTGCCAGCAGCCCGTACAATGAGCAGTTCTTC. The rearrangement uses TRBV2 and TRBJ2-1; unclear D gene. The CDR3 has 11 residues. V gave up 6 bases and J gave up 4 bases, with 4 bases separating them. Germline V lookup: CDR1 SNHLY, CDR2 FYNNEI.

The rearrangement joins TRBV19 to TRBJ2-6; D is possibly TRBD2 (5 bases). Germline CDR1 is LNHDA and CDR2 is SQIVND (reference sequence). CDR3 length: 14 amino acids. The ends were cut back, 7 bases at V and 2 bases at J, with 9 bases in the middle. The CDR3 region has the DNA TGTGCCAGTATCGCGGGTCCTGGGGCCAACGTCCTGACTTTC. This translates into CASIAGPGANVLTF.

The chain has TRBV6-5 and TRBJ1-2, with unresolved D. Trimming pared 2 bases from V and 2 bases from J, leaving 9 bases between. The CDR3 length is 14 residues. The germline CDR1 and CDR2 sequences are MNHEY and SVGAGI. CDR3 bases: TGTGCCAGCAGTTACGCACAAAAAAACTATGGCTACACCTTC. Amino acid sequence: CASSYAQKNYGYTF.

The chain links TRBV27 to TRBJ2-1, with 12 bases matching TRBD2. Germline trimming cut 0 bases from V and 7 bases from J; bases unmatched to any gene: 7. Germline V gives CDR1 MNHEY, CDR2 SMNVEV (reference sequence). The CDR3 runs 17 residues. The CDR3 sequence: CASSLSGLAGGLNEQFF. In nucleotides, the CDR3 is TGTGCCAGCAGTTTATCTGGCCTAGCGGGAGGGTTAAATGAGCAGTTCTTC.

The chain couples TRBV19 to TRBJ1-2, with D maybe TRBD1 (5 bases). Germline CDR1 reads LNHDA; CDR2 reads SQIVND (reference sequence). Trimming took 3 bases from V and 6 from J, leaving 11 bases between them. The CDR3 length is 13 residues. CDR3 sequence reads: CASSMGQGDGYTF. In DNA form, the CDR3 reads TGTGCCAGTAGTATGGGGCAGGGTGATGGCTACACCTTC.

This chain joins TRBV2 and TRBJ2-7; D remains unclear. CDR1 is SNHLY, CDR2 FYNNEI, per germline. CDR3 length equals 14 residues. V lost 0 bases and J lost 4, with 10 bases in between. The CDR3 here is CASSEAPTQYEQYF. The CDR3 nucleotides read TGTGCCAGCAGTGAAGCCCCGACACAGTACGAGCAGTACTTC.

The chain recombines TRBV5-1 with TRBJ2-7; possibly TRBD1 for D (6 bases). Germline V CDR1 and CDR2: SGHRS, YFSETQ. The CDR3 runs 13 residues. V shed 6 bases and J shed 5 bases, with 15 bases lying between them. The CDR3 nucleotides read TGCGCCAGCAAAAGGGCCACAGGGAACGAGCAGTACTTC. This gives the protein CASKRATGNEQYF. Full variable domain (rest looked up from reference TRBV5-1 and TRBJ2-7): KAGVTQTPRYLIKTRGQQVTLSCSPISGHRSVSWYQQTPGQGLQFLFEYFSETQRNKGNFPGRFSGRQFSNSRSEMNVSTLELGDSALYLCASKRATGNEQYFGPGTRLTVT.

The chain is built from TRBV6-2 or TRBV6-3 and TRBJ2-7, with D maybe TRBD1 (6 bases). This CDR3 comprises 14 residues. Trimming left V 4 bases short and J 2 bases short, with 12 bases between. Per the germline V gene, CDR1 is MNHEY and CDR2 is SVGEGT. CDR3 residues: CASSFQGITYEQYF. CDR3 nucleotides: TGTGCCAGCAGTTTTCAGGGGATTACCTACGAGCAGTACTTC.

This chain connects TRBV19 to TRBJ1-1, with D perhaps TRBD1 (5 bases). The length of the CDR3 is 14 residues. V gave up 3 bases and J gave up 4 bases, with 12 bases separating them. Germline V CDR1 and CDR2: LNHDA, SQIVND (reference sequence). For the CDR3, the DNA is TGTGCCAGTAGTATTCAGGGTGTGGTCACTGAAGCTTTCTTT. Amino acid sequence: CASSIQGVVTEAFF. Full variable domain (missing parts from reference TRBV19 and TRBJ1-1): DGGITQSPKYLFRKEGQNVTLSCEQNLNHDAMYWYRQDPGQGLRLIYYSQIVNDFQKGDIAEGYSVSREKKESFPLTVTSAQKNPTAFYLCASSIQGVVTEAFFGQGTRLTVV.

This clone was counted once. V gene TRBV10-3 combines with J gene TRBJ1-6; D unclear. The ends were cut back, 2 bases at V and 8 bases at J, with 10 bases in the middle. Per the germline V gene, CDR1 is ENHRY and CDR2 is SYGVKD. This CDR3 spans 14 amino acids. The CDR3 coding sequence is TGTGCCATCAGTGAGGCGGGCGGTGATTCACCCCTCCACTTT. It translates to CAISEAGGDSPLHF.

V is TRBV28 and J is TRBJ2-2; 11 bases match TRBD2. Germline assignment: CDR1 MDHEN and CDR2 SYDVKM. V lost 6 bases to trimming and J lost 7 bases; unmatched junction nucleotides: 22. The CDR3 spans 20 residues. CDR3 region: CASSNLRGTSGSREGGELFF. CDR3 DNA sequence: TGTGCCAGCAGCAACCTGCGGGGAACTAGCGGGAGCCGCGAAGGCGGGGAGCTGTTTTTT.